This TCR beta chain was sequenced for a study of shared clonotypes between healthy human individuals. Overall study findings and caveats: What limited the represented genetic and exposure-history diversity was the small number of donors.

With regard to this clone: Its antigen is unidentified.

Germline values: CDR1 SGDLS, CDR2 YYNGEE. V was pared by 3 bases and J by 4 bases, with 13 bases of the junction left unmatched. The CDR3 runs to 16 residues. Assay: immunoSEQ multiplex PCR; the TCRdb copy retains only in-frame clones and omits some. The table lists fewer than 1.6 million clones, approximately 98.5% of them singletons. All donors were healthy HIV-negative adults lacking recent acute infections or vaccinations. Both subsets, CD45RA+ naive and CD45RA-negative memory, were split from the CD4+ cells. The sequence was collected from a man aged 25 to 40 in good health. The rearrangement joins TRBV9 to TRBJ2-7, with 7 bases that match TRBD2. The sequencing input was naive CD4+ T cells sorted from blood. Regarding subset: CD45RA+ positively selected. For the CDR3, the DNA is TGTGCCAGCAGCGCCCACCCGGCCGGGGGAGGGTACGAGCAGTACTTC. Translation: CASSAHPAGGGYEQYF.